These 11 T cell receptor beta chains share one sample of origin, sequenced in a study of a mutant IDH1 vaccine in newly diagnosed glioma. Indicated time point: baseline, week 1 (first vaccination visit). Treatment here: pre-vaccination baseline after standard-of-care therapy. Clones were read by immunoSEQ multiplex PCR, and TCRdb kept only the in-frame ones, dropping some. This table has tens of thousands of clones, around 88% appearing once. This sample comprised peripheral blood mononuclear cells (PBMCs), obtained from a glioma patient treated with radiotherapy, temozolomide or both. The receptor set was obtained from a woman younger than 30 with glioma. Some clones in this sample may be carry-over from other donors' samples.

The chain has TRBV7-8 and TRBJ2-2; possibly TRBD1 for D (7 bases). The germline gives CDR1 SGHVS, CDR2 FQNEAQ. Trimming took 1 base from V and 5 from J, leaving 14 bases between them. There are 16 residues in the CDR3. The CDR3 is CASSLVAGGGTGELFF. The DNA of the CDR3 is TGTGCCAGCAGCTTAGTAGCAGGGGGAGGTACCGGGGAGCTGTTTTTT.

The chain is built from TRBV11-3 and TRBJ1-4; 9 bases are a match to TRBD1. Germline lookup yields CDR1 SGHNT and CDR2 YENEEA. The CDR3 loop spans 16 amino acids. The V gene end was trimmed by 4 bases and the J gene end by 2 bases; junction bases not matched to a gene: 5. CDR3 protein: CASSSGGTGTNEKLFF. In nucleotides, the CDR3 is TGTGCCAGCAGCTCGGGAGGGACAGGGACTAATGAAAAACTGTTTTTT.

The chain carries TRBV9 and TRBJ1-3, with unresolved D. V gave up 4 bases and J gave up 4 bases, with 15 bases separating them. There are 15 residues in the CDR3. The V gene's germline CDR1 is SGDLS and CDR2 YYNGEE. This CDR3 reads CASSPAKFDGNTIYF. The DNA of the CDR3 is TGTGCCAGCAGCCCCGCCAAGTTCGACGGAAACACCATATATTTT.

The chain has TRBV14 and TRBJ2-7; D is possibly TRBD1 (6 bases). Germline lookup yields CDR1 SGHDN and CDR2 FVKESK. CDR3 length: 12 amino acids. V was trimmed by 4 bases and J by 9 bases, leaving 13 bases between them. CDR3: CASSPGEVPQYF. As DNA, the CDR3 is TGTGCCAGCAGCCCAGGGGAAGTGCCGCAGTACTTC.

V is TRBV5-1 and J is TRBJ2-1; 11 bases agree with TRBD2. J lost 4 bases, V lost 0 bases, and 6 bases had no gene match. The CDR3 totals 17 residues. Germline loops: CDR1 SGHRS, CDR2 YFSETQ. The CDR3 region is CASSLVLAGGPYNEQFF. CDR3 DNA sequence: TGCGCCAGCAGCTTGGTCCTAGCGGGAGGCCCATACAATGAGCAGTTCTTC.

The chain couples TRBV18 to TRBJ1-2; D uncertain. The ends were cut back, 4 bases at V and 2 bases at J, with 5 bases in the middle. The CDR3 is 12 amino acids. Per the germline V gene, CDR1 is KGHSH and CDR2 is LQKENI. The CDR3 coding sequence is TGTGCCAGCTCACGGGCCAACTATGGCTACACCTTC. Its protein is CASSRANYGYTF. Full variable domain (rest looked up from reference TRBV18 and TRBJ1-2): NAGVMQNPRHLVRRRGQEARLRCSPMKGHSHVYWYRQLPEEGLKFMVYLQKENIIDESGMPKERFSAEFPKEGPSILRIQQVVRGDSAAYFCASSRANYGYTFGSGTRLTVV.

The rearrangement links TRBV18 to TRBJ1-2; 7 bases fit TRBD1. Germline V gene data show CDR1 as KGHSH and CDR2 as LQKENI. V gave up 3 bases and J gave up 8 bases; unmatched junction bases: 6. The CDR3 contains 13 residues. CDR3 residues: CASSPKTGSGYTF. Written as DNA, the CDR3 is TGTGCCAGCTCACCGAAGACAGGGTCCGGCTACACCTTC.

The chain recombines TRBV27 with TRBJ1-1, with TRBD1 as a possible D gene (5 bases). This CDR3 comprises 14 residues. V was cut by 7 bases and J by 4 bases, with 16 bases left in between. CDR1 is MNHEY, CDR2 SMNVEV, per germline (reference sequence). The CDR3 reads CASNPLRGGTEAFF. The CDR3 nucleotides are TGTGCCAGCAACCCCCTAAGGGGCGGCACTGAAGCTTTCTTT.

This clone was recorded a few times. The chain carries TRBV9 and TRBJ1-1; D not resolved. V lost 4 bases, J lost 1 base, and 14 bases lay in between. This CDR3 region has 15 residues. Per germline, CDR1 SGDLS and CDR2 YYNGEE. As DNA, the CDR3 is TGTGCCAGCAGCCTACTGGAACGGCAGAACACTGAAGCTTTCTTT. It codes for CASSLLERQNTEAFF.

This clone has only a few counts. The V and J genes are TRBV5-5 and TRBJ1-1; no clear D. The ends were cut back, 0 bases at V and 6 bases at J, with 9 bases in the middle. In germline, CDR1 is SGHKS, CDR2 YYEKEE (reference sequence). This CDR3 contains 13 residues. CDR3 in DNA: TGTGCCAGCAGCTTGGTAACGGAGCCTGAAGCTTTCTTT. The encoded protein is CASSLVTEPEAFF.

The J gene is TRBJ2-7, the V gene TRBV4-2, with TRBD2 matching over 8 bases. V lost 4 bases, J lost 2 bases, and 7 bases stayed unmatched. There are 15 residues in the CDR3. Germline lookup yields CDR1 LGHNA and CDR2 YNFKEQ. CDR3 nucleotides: TGTGCCAGCAGCCCTGTTAGCGGGGACACCTACGAGCAGTACTTC. Protein: CASSPVSGDTYEQYF.